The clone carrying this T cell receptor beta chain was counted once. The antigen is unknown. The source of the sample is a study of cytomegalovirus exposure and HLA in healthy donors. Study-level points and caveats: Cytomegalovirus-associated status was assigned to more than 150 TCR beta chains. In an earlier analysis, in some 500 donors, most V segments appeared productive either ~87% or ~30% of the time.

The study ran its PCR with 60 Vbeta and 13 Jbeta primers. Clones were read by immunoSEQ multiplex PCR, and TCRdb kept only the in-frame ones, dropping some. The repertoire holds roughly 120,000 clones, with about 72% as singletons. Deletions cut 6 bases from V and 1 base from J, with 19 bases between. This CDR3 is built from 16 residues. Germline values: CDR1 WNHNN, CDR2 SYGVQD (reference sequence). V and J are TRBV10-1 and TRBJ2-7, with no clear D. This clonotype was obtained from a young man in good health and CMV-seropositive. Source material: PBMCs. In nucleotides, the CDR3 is TGCGCCAGCAGCGAGCACCCAAGCCCTGATTCCTACGAGCAGTACTTC. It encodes CASSEHPSPDSYEQYF.